This entry concerns a single TCR beta chain. TCRdb's table, derived via immunoSEQ multiplex PCR, lists solely in-frame clones and lacks some. The sample has around 100,000 clones, approximately 90% seen once; the top ten hold around 2%. The source of the sample is a study of blood T cell repertoires in COVID-19. Study summary: Some COVID-19 samples were acute and others convalescent; all came from the United States, Italy and Spain.

V was shortened by 6 bases and J by 5 bases, with 7 bases between the two germline ends. This CDR3 has 12 residues. Germline CDR1 reads LGHDT; CDR2 reads YNNKEL (reference sequence). The TCR was taken from a man in his fifties with active COVID-19. This chain connects TRBV3-1 (or the pseudogene TRBV3-2) to TRBJ2-2; a weak D match, TRBD2 (5 bases). The sample was peripheral blood. The CDR3 DNA reads as TGTGCCAGCAGGCTAGCTACCGGGGAGCTGTTTTTT. Its translation is CASRLATGELFF.